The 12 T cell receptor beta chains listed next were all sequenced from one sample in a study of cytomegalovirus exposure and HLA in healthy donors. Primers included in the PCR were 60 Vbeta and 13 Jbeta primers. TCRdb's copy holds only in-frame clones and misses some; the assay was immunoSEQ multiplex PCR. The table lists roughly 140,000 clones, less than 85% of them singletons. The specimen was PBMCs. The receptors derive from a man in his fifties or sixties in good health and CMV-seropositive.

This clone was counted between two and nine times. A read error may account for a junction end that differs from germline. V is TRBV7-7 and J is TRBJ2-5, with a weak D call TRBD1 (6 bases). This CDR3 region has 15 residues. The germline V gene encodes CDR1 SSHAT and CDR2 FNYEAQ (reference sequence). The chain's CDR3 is CASSLSTGYQETQYF. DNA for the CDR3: TGTGCTAGCAGCTTAAGTACAGGGTACCAAGAGACCCAGTACTTC.

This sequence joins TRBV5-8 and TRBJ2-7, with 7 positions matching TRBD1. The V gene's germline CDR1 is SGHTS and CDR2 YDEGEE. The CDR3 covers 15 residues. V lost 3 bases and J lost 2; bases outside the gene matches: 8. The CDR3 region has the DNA TGTGCCAGCAGCTCTTTACTCACAGGGGCCTACGAGCAGTACTTC. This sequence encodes CASSSLLTGAYEQYF.

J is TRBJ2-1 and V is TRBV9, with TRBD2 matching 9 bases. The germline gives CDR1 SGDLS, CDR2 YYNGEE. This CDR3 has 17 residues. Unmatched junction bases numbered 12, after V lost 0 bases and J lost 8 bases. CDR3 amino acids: CASSVEFGSGRTHEQFF. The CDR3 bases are TGTGCCAGCAGCGTAGAGTTTGGGAGCGGGAGGACGCATGAGCAGTTCTTC.

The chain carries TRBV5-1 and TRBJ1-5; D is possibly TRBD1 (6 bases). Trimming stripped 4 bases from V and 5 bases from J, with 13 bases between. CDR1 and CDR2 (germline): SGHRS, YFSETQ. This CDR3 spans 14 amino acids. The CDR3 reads CASSPGGRDQPQHF. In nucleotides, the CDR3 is TGCGCCAGCAGCCCGGGGGGCAGGGATCAGCCCCAGCATTTT.

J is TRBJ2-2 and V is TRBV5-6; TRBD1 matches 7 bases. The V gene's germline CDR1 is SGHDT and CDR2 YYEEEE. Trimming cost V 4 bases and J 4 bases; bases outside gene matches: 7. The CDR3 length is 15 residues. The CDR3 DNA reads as TGTGCCAGCAGCCGGCCGGGACAGAGCACCGGGGAGCTGTTTTTT. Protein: CASSRPGQSTGELFF.

CDR3 DNA: TGTGCCAGCAGTGAAGTCGCAGGGCAATACACCGGGGAGCTGTTTTTT. Protein: CASSEVAGQYTGELFF. The V and J genes are TRBV6-1 and TRBJ2-2, with a possible D match to TRBD1 (5 bases). The germline V and J ends were trimmed by 1 base and 3 bases, with 12 bases remaining between them. The CDR3 consists of 16 residues. The germline gives CDR1 MNHNS, CDR2 SASEGT.

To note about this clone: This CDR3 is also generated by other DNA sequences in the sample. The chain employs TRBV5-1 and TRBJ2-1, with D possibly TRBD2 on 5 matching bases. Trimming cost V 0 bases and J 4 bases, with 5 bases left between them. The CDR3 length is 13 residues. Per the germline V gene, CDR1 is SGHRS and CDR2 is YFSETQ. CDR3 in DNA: TGCGCCAGCAGCTTGGGAGGGTACAATGAGCAGTTCTTC. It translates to CASSLGGYNEQFF.

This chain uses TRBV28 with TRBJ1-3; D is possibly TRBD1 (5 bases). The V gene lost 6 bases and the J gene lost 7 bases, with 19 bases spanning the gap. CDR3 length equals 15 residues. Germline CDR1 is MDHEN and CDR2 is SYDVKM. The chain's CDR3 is CASSPPRGGVNTIYF. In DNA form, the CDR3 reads TGTGCCAGCAGCCCGCCCCGTGGAGGGGTCAACACCATATATTTT.

The CDR3 reads CASSTQPGTSLNEQFF. The CDR3 region has the DNA TGTGCCAGCTCAACCCAGCCCGGGACTAGCCTCAATGAGCAGTTCTTC. The rearrangement joins TRBV18 to TRBJ2-1, with 9 bases that match TRBD2. The V gene's germline CDR1 is KGHSH and CDR2 LQKENI. The CDR3 has 16 amino acids. V was clipped by 5 bases and J by 6 bases; unmatched bases: 11.

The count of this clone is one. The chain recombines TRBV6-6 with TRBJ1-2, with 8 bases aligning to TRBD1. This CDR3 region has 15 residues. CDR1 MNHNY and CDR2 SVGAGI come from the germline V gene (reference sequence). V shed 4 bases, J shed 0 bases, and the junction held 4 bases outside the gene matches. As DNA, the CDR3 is TGTGCCAGCAGTTTGGACAGGGAGCCTAACTATGGCTACACCTTC. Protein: CASSLDREPNYGYTF.

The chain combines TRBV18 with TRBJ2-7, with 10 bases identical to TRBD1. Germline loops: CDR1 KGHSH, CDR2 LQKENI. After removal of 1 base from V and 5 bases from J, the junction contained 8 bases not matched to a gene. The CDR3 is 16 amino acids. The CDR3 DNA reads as TGTGCCAGCTCACCACTGCCGGGACAGGGGAATCACGAGCAGTACTTC. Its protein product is CASSPLPGQGNHEQYF.

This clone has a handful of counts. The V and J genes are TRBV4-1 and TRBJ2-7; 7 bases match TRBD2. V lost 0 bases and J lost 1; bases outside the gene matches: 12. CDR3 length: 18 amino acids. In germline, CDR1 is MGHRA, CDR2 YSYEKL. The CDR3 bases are TGCGCCAGCAGCCAAGATCTCATTGGGGGGGGTTTATCCTACGAGCAGTACTTC. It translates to CASSQDLIGGGLSYEQYF.